This T cell receptor (beta chain) originates from a study of T-cell reconstitution after alpha-beta-depleted transplantation in children (dated by TCRdb to 2016 to 2017). Background on the whole study: The study quantitatively tracked T-cell immune reconstitution after TCRalphabeta/CD19-depleted allogeneic hematopoietic cell transplantation in children using TCR repertoire profiling. The research as a whole found: Hyperexpanded clone frequencies declined over subsequent months; after one year, T-cell counts and TCRbeta diversity were mostly attributed to newly produced T cells. In some patients, the high TCRbeta diversity seen at day 60 was put down to recipient T cells and intrathymic progenitors that had survived conditioning. The apparently early alphabetaT-cell count recovery about two months after transplant was reportedly dependent on only several hundred rapidly expanded clones derived from non-depleted graft cells.

This clonotype came up a few times. The antigen it recognizes is unknown. No much larger clone exists at a distance of one base, and base qualities are not known. This specimen's treatment or condition label, per the study, means: allogeneic hematopoietic cell transplantation with graft depleted of TCRalphabeta T cells and CD19 B cells. Transplant recipients were children who received TCRalphabeta/CD19-depleted allogeneic hematopoietic cell grafts. Receptor amplification or capture employed PCR. Sequencer: Illumina HiSeq 2500. TCR libraries were prepared with molecular barcoding, using unique molecular identifiers to normalize TCRbeta repertoire quantification. The raw public data were reprocessed by TCRdb itself: fastp quality trimming at Q25, MiXCR clonotype calling, in-frame beta chains only. Each record represents a unique CDR3 protein, reported with the most common genes and DNA among its rows. The sample table shows fewer than 550,000 distinct CDR3 sequences, and 11% are seen once. Roughly 15% of the sample is held by the ten biggest clonotypes.

Trimming removed 7 bases from V and 5 bases from J, leaving 12 bases between the germline ends. Per the germline V gene (reference sequence), MNHNY is the CDR1 and SVGAGI is the CDR2. CDR3 length: 12 amino acids, cysteine to valine. The sequence is cut down to CDR3 DNA, 36 bases in frame from base 1. Material: PBMCs, mostly from graft donor cells, obtained 180 days after TCRalphabeta/CD19-depleted stem cell transplant. The sequence derives from a female patient aged 2 to 10 who had a stem cell transplant for aplastic anemia, so the T cells may come from the graft donor. This chain joins TRBV6-6 to TRBJ2-7, with a weak D call of TRBD2 (5 bases match). The CDR3 protein sequence reads: CASKGGSNEQYV. The DNA reads as follows: TGTGCCAGCAAGGGCGGGTCTAACGAGCAGTACGTC.